Each of the 26 T cell receptor beta chains below was sequenced from the same sample in a study of blood T cell repertoires in COVID-19. Sequenced by immunoSEQ multiplex PCR; TCRdb stores in-frame clones only, minus some. Among around 370,000 clones listed, 90% were seen once. The sample taken for sequencing was peripheral blood. These receptors were taken from a man in his late teens or twenties with active or convalescent COVID-19.

The CDR3 loop is CASSQDLTGPGQRNEKLFF. As DNA, the CDR3 is TGCGCCAGCAGCCAAGATCTGACCGGACCGGGACAGAGAAATGAAAAACTGTTTTTT. The chain joins TRBV4-3 to TRBJ1-4, with 7 bases aligning to TRBD1. This CDR3 comprises 19 residues. Germline CDR1 reads LGHNA; CDR2 reads YSLEER. V was pared by 0 bases and J by 5 bases, with 15 bases of the junction left unmatched.

This chain connects TRBV18 to TRBJ1-2, with TRBD1 identical over 9 bases. Per germline, CDR1 KGHSH and CDR2 LQKENI. V gave up 3 bases and J gave up 4 bases; unmatched junction bases: 9. The CDR3 spans 16 residues. The CDR3 region has the DNA TGTGCCAGCTCACCCAGCGGACAGGGGTTAGGCTATGGCTACACCTTC. Amino acids: CASSPSGQGLGYGYTF.

Regarding this clone: The junction departs from the called germline gene at one end, perhaps through a read error. This chain uses TRBV7-2 with TRBJ2-2; a possible D gene is TRBD2 (6 bases). Germline V gene lookup returns CDR1 SGHTA and CDR2 FQGNSA. This CDR3 contains 17 residues. DNA for the CDR3: TGTGCCAGCTGCTTTACAGCGGGTCTAAAACCAACCGGGGAGCTGTTTTTT. Amino acids: CASCFTAGLKPTGELFF. The full variable domain, completed using reference TRBV7-2 and TRBJ2-2, is GAGVSQSPSNKVTEKGKDVELRCDPISGHTALYWYRQSLGQGLEFLIYFQGNSAPDKSGLPSDRFSAERTGGSVSTLTIQRTQQEDSAVYLCASCFTAGLKPTGELFFGEGSRLTVL.

The rearrangement joins TRBV3-1 (or the pseudogene TRBV3-2) to TRBJ1-3; 9 nucleotides line up with TRBD1. Per germline, CDR1 LGHDT and CDR2 YNNKEL (reference sequence). The length of the CDR3 is 14 residues. J gave up 5 bases and V 4 bases, and 3 bases lay outside the gene matches. The CDR3 region is CASSPGQGRNTIYF. CDR3 nucleotide sequence: TGTGCCAGCAGCCCGGGACAGGGAAGAAACACCATATATTTT.

The V gene is TRBV12-5, the J gene TRBJ2-1; TRBD2 is a possible D gene (5 bases). Germline loops: CDR1 LGHNT, CDR2 FRNRAP. V gave up 4 bases and J gave up 10 bases, with 14 bases separating them. The CDR3 has 13 amino acids. The CDR3 DNA follows: TGTGCTAGTGGTTCCTCTATAGCGACCGAGCAGTTCTTC. It translates to CASGSSIATEQFF.

The V call is TRBV28, the J call TRBJ2-5, with 10 bases lining up with TRBD2. Trimming removed 6 bases from V and 4 bases from J; junction bases left unmatched: 8. Germline loops: CDR1 MDHEN, CDR2 SYDVKM. The CDR3 length is 15 residues. The CDR3 sequence is CASRAQRGGAETQYF. The CDR3 DNA follows: TGTGCCAGCAGAGCCCAGCGGGGGGGCGCAGAGACCCAGTACTTC.

With regard to this clone: One end of the junction fails to match germline, which may point to a read error. This rearrangement joins TRBV5-6 to TRBJ2-1; 9 bases agree with TRBD2. Germline V gene lookup returns CDR1 SGHDT and CDR2 YYEEEE. The CDR3 totals 12 residues. The CDR3 reads CASSLNSGSLLF. The CDR3 nucleotides read TGTGCCAGCAGCTTGAATAGCGGGAGTTTACTCTTC.

As DNA, the CDR3 is TGTGCCAGCAGACCTACAGGGGAGAGTTATTCACCCCTCCACTTT. Translating gives CASRPTGESYSPLHF. The V gene is TRBV13, the J gene TRBJ1-6; 7 bases map to TRBD1. Losses at the gene ends were 6 bases for V and 8 bases for J; bases not matched to a gene: 10. This CDR3 has 15 residues. From germline, CDR1 is PRHDT and CDR2 FYEKMQ (reference sequence).

The V call is TRBV4-3, the J call TRBJ2-5, with 9 bases aligning to TRBD2. The length of the CDR3 is 18 residues. Losses at the gene ends were 0 bases for V and 2 bases for J; bases not matched to a gene: 10. The germline V gene has CDR1 LGHNA and CDR2 YSLEER. Here the CDR3 reads CASSQEISGSSLQETQYF. The CDR3 DNA is TGCGCCAGCAGCCAAGAGATTAGCGGGAGCTCCTTACAAGAGACCCAGTACTTC.

This clone was detected once. The chain has TRBV7-2 and TRBJ2-7, with TRBD2 identical over 8 bases. This CDR3 is built from 16 residues. The V and J ends lost 5 bases and 4 bases, in that order; junction bases with no gene match: 13. The germline CDR1 and CDR2 sequences are SGHTA and FQGNSA. This CDR3 reads CASSLQYGGGPYEQYF. In DNA form, the CDR3 reads TGTGCCAGCAGCCTTCAGTACGGGGGGGGGCCGTACGAGCAGTACTTC.

The rearrangement joins TRBV29-1 to TRBJ1-1; D perhaps matches TRBD1 (6 bases). V was clipped by 3 bases and J by 11 bases, with 22 bases between them. The germline V gene encodes CDR1 SQVTM and CDR2 ANQGSEA. The CDR3 is 14 amino acids. CDR3: CSVDRGRGPSSAFF. The CDR3 DNA sequence: TGCAGCGTTGACCGTGGCAGGGGCCCGTCGAGTGCTTTCTTT.

The sample holds a few counts of this clone. This chain links TRBV9 with TRBJ1-6; possible D gene TRBD1, 5 bases. The CDR3 consists of 17 residues. Trimming removed 3 bases from V and 4 bases from J, with 17 bases in between. Germline loops: CDR1 SGDLS, CDR2 YYNGEE. CDR3 sequence reads: CASSDPAGGGYNSPLHF. CDR3 nucleotide sequence: TGTGCCAGCAGCGACCCGGCCGGGGGGGGATATAATTCACCCCTCCACTTT.

The chain recombines TRBV7-3 with TRBJ2-7, with TRBD1 as a possible D gene (5 bases). The V end was cut by 1 base, the J end by 6 bases, with 13 bases between. CDR1 and CDR2 from the germline V gene are SGHTA and FQGTGA. The CDR3 loop spans 14 amino acids. CDR3 residues: CASSLKAGIGEQYF. DNA of the CDR3: TGTGCCAGCAGCTTAAAAGCAGGGATAGGCGAGCAGTACTTC.

The chain carries TRBV19 and TRBJ2-7; 9 positions match TRBD2. This CDR3 contains 13 residues. CDR1 is LNHDA, CDR2 SQIVND, per germline (reference sequence). The trim removed 7 bases at V and 6 bases at J, leaving 7 bases unmatched. The CDR3 sequence: CASKAGGPGEQYF. CDR3 nucleotides: TGTGCCAGTAAGGCGGGAGGGCCTGGCGAGCAGTACTTC.

The chain uses TRBV6-5 and TRBJ1-1; D is uncertain. The V gene's germline CDR1 is MNHEY and CDR2 SVGAGI. V was pared by 5 bases and J by 0 bases, with 7 bases between. This CDR3 is built from 13 residues. The CDR3 nucleotides are TGTGCCAGCAGTATAACAGTGAACACTGAAGCTTTCTTT. Translated: CASSITVNTEAFF.

The chain combines TRBV4-2 with TRBJ1-1; D is possibly TRBD1 (6 bases). CDR1 LGHNA and CDR2 YNFKEQ come from the germline V gene. Trimming took 4 bases from V and 0 from J, leaving 12 bases between them. The CDR3 has 15 amino acids. CDR3 nucleotide sequence: TGTGCCAGCAGCCCGAGGACAGAGATGAACACTGAAGCTTTCTTT. Translated: CASSPRTEMNTEAFF.

The chain carries TRBV5-6 and TRBJ1-3; no definite D call. CDR3 length equals 15 residues. Germline assignment: CDR1 SGHDT and CDR2 YYEEEE. V shed 5 bases and J shed 0 bases, with 12 bases lying between them. The CDR3 DNA is TGTGCCAGCAGTCCTAACGGTCCCTCTGGAAACACCATATATTTT. This gives the protein CASSPNGPSGNTIYF.

This clone occurred once. The chain uses TRBV6-5 and TRBJ1-1; the match to TRBD1 covers 7 bases. The CDR3 consists of 14 residues. The ends lost 8 bases at V and 0 bases at J; junction bases unmatched: 6. Germline V CDR1 and CDR2: MNHEY, SVGAGI. The CDR3 here is CASFPGTVNTEAFF. CDR3 nucleotide sequence: TGTGCCAGCTTCCCCGGGACAGTGAACACTGAAGCTTTCTTT.

The chain links TRBV24-1 to TRBJ2-5, with 7 bases matching TRBD1. V trimming: 1 base; J trimming: 5 bases; junction bases outside the gene matches: 15. The CDR3 contains 18 residues. Germline values: CDR1 KGHDR, CDR2 SFDVKD. DNA of the CDR3: TGTGCCACCAGTGATTTTAGGGGCCAGGGGGTATGGGAGGAGACCCAGTACTTC. Translating it yields CATSDFRGQGVWEETQYF.

The chain couples TRBV7-3 to TRBJ2-7, with D tentatively TRBD1 (5 bases). Germline CDR1 is SGHTA and CDR2 is FQGTGA. Trimming took off 2 bases at V and 4 bases at J, with 9 bases between the two ends. The CDR3 contains 13 residues. CDR3 sequence reads: CASSLGALYEQYF. In DNA, the CDR3 is TGTGCCAGCAGCTTAGGGGCACTTTACGAGCAGTACTTC.

The chain joins TRBV9 to TRBJ2-7, with D possibly TRBD2 on 5 matching bases. The V gene lost 4 bases and the J gene lost 6 bases, with 20 bases spanning the gap. The germline V gene has CDR1 SGDLS and CDR2 YYNGEE. This CDR3 is built from 15 residues. The CDR3 region is CASSSRGTTRTEQYF. In DNA form, the CDR3 reads TGTGCCAGCAGCAGCCGGGGAACCACCCGAACCGAGCAGTACTTC.

This chain links TRBV7-8 with TRBJ1-2; TRBD1 matches 7 bases. Germline CDR1 SGHVS, CDR2 FQNEAQ. V lost 5 bases, J lost 8 bases, and 8 bases stayed unmatched. The CDR3 extends over 13 amino acids. CDR3 in amino acids: CASSADREVGYTF. Here the CDR3 DNA reads TGTGCCAGCAGCGCCGACAGGGAGGTGGGCTACACCTTC.

The gene calls are TRBV6-2 or TRBV6-3 and TRBJ1-2; D is unresolved. V was cut by 5 bases and J by 6 bases, with 25 bases left in between. Germline V gene data show CDR1 as MNHEY and CDR2 as SVGEGT. The CDR3 sequence is 17 residues long. The CDR3 nucleotides read TGTGCCAGCAGTCCCGTCTGGGCCCCAGGAGGGTTTGATGGCTACACCTTC. Encoded protein: CASSPVWAPGGFDGYTF.

This chain connects TRBV7-2 to TRBJ1-6; 10 bases line up with TRBD1. This CDR3 region has 15 residues. V lost 7 bases to trimming and J lost 17 bases; unmatched junction nucleotides: 17. Germline V gene lookup returns CDR1 SGHTA and CDR2 FQGNSA. CDR3 loop: CASKSAGTGAAVIHF. CDR3 bases: TGTGCCAGCAAGAGTGCCGGGACAGGGGCCGCAGTAATCCACTTT.

This clone has just one count. This rearrangement joins TRBV7-9 to TRBJ2-7, with 11 bases identical to TRBD2. V gave up 1 base and J gave up 0 bases; unmatched junction bases: 11. This CDR3 has 19 residues. The germline gives CDR1 SEHNR, CDR2 FQNEAQ (reference sequence). The CDR3 loop reads CASSLGPGLAGRTSYEQYF. The CDR3 DNA reads TGTGCCAGCAGCTTAGGACCCGGACTAGCGGGCAGAACCTCCTACGAGCAGTACTTC.

The J gene is TRBJ1-1, the V gene TRBV11-2; D gene unclear. V was pared by 1 base and J by 4 bases, with 4 bases between. CDR3 length equals 12 residues. The germline V gene encodes CDR1 SGHAT and CDR2 FQNNGV. The CDR3 spells CASSLVLTEAFF. CDR3 in DNA: TGTGCCAGCAGCTTAGTTCTCACTGAAGCTTTCTTT.